The present T cell receptor beta chain was sequenced within a study of molecular identifiers for immune sequencing clone quantification. Each CDR3 protein is one row after TCRdb ran MiXCR on the PCR reads. This table holds under 600,000 distinct CDR3 sequences, 20% to 25% found once. V lost 5 bases to trimming and J lost 5 bases, with 13 bases between them. CDR1 is MNHEY and CDR2 is SVGAGI in the germline V gene. The CDR3 covers 14 residues. At least ten counts were recorded for this clonotype. Antigen: not known. Study results and limitations: A single cell's spiked Jurkat TCR RNA was reportedly detectable among roughly 920,000 naive cells. Highly expanded clones may be undercounted when identical TCR molecules share barcodes. Clones above 20 RNA copies contained over 98% of effector molecules but under 1% of naive ones.

This chain connects TRBV6-5 to TRBJ1-5; D perhaps matches TRBD1 (6 bases). What was sequenced was naive CD8+ T cells from blood, with Jurkat cell RNA spiked in. Stated subset: FACS-sorted CD8+CD4-CCR7+CD45RA+ naive T cells. This receptor was taken from a human donor in good health. Some libraries in this study had Jurkat cell RNA spiked in. The CDR3 DNA reads TGTGCCAGCAGTCCCCTTGGGGGGCATCAGCCCCAGCATTTT. Its translation: CASSPLGGHQPQHF.